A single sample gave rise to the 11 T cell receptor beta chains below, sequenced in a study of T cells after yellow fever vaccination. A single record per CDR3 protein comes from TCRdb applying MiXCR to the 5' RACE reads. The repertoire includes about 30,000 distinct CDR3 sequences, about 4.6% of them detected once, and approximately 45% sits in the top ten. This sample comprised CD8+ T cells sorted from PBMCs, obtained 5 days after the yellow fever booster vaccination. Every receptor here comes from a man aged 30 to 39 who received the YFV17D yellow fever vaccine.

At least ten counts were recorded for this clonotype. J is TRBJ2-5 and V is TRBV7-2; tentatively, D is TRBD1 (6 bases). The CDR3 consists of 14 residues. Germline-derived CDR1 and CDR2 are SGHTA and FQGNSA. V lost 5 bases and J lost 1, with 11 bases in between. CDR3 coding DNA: TGTGCCAGCAGCCACCCAGGGGCCCAAGAGACCCAGTACTTC. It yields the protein CASSHPGAQETQYF.

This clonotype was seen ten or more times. CDR3 amino acids: CSARGPSSYEQYF. For the CDR3, the DNA is TGCAGTGCTAGGGGTCCGTCCTCCTACGAGCAGTACTTC. The gene calls are TRBV20-1 and TRBJ2-7; D call uncertain. The CDR3 is made up of 13 amino acids. V lost 3 bases and J 0 bases, leaving 9 bases between the germline ends. Germline V gene sequence: CDR1 DFQATT, CDR2 SNEGSKA (reference sequence).

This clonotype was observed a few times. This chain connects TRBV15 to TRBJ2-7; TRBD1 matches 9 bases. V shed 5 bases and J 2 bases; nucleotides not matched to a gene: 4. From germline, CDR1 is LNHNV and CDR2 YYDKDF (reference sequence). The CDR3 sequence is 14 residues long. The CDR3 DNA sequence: TGTGCCACCAGCTACGACAGGGGGGCCTACGAGCAGTACTTC. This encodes CATSYDRGAYEQYF.

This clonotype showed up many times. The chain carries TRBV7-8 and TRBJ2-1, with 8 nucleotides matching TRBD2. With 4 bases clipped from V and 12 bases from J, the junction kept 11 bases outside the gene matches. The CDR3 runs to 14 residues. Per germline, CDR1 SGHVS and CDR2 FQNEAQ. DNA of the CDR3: TGTGCCAGCAGCTCGCTGAAGCGGGAGATCAGGCAGTTCTTC. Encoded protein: CASSSLKREIRQFF.

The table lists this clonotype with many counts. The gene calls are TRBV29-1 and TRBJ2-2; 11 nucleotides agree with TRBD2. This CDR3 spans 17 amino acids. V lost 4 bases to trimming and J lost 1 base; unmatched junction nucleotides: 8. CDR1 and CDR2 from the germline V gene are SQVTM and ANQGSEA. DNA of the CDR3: TGCAGCGTTGTAGGGTTAGCGGGAGGGGAGAACACCGGGGAGCTGTTTTTT. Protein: CSVVGLAGGENTGELFF.

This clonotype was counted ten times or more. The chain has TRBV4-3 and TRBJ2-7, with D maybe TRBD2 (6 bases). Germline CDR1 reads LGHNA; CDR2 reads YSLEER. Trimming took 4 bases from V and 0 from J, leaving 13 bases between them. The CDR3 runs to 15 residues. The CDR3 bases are TGCGCCAGCAGCCCGACGTGGGGAGGCTCCTACGAGCAGTACTTC. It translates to CASSPTWGGSYEQYF.

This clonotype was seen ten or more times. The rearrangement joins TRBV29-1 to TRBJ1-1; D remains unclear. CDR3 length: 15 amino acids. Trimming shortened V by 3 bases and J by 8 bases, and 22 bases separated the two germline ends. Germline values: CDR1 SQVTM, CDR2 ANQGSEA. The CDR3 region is CSVDLADRPSGEAFF. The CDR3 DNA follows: TGCAGCGTTGATCTCGCTGATAGGCCCTCCGGCGAAGCTTTCTTT.

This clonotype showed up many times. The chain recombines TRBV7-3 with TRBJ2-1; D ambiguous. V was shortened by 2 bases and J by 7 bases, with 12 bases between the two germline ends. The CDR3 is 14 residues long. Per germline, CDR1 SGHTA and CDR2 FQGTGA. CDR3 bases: TGTGCCAGCAGCTTAGGTGGCGGTGGGAATGAGCAGTTCTTC. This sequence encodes CASSLGGGGNEQFF.

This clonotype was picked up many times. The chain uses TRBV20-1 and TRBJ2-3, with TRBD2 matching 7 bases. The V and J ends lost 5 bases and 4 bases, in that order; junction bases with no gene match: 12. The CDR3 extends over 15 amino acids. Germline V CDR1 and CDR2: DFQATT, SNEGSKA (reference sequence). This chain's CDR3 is CSAVDLSGESDTQYF. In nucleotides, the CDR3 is TGCAGTGCTGTAGACTTGAGCGGGGAATCAGATACGCAGTATTTT.

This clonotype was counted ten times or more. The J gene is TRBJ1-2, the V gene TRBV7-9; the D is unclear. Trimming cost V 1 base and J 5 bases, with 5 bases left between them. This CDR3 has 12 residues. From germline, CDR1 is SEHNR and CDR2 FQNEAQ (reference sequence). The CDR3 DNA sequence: TGTGCCAGCAGCTTAGAGGGTTATGGCTACACCTTC. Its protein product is CASSLEGYGYTF.

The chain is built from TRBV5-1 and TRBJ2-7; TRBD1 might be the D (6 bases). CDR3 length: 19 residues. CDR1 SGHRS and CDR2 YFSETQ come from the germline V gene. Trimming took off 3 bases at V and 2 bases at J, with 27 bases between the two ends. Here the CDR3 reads CASSSGQTLPTWLTYEQYF. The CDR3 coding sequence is TGCGCCAGCAGCTCCGGACAGACCCTCCCAACTTGGCTCACCTACGAGCAGTACTTC. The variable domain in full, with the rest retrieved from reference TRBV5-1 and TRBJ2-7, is KAGVTQTPRYLIKTRGQQVTLSCSPISGHRSVSWYQQTPGQGLQFLFEYFSETQRNKGNFPGRFSGRQFSNSRSEMNVSTLELGDSALYLCASSSGQTLPTWLTYEQYFGPGTRLTVT.